Described below is a single T cell receptor beta chain sequence and its context. The antigen remains undetermined. These data are taken from a study of CD8 T cells in Susac syndrome. Across the study: Patients with Susac syndrome were therapy-naive, taking corticosteroids, with some also receiving intravenous immunoglobulin, or taking intravenous immunoglobulin alone at the time their blood was drawn. Overall study findings and caveats: The study conceded that relatively few individuals underwent its TCR sequencing and HLA analysis. There was no clonal expansion in the CD4+ T cell repertoires of Susac syndrome.

V lost 2 bases and J 9 bases, leaving 11 bases between the germline ends. Germline CDR1 KGHSH, CDR2 LQKENI. There are 13 residues in the CDR3. Roughly 0.45 to 1 ug RNA was reverse transcribed with random hexamers. MiXCR, applied by TCRdb to the immunoSEQ multiplex PCR reads, yields one record per CDR3 protein. Here the sample spans some 240,000 distinct CDR3 sequences, about 96% being singletons. Sequencing of TCR beta drew on CD8+ and CD4+ T cells from blood. V and J are TRBV18 and TRBJ1-5; the D is unclear. This clonotype was obtained from a human donor with Susac syndrome. Sequencing was performed on CD4+ T cells from PBMCs. The CDR3 region has the DNA TGTGCCAGCTCACCAACCCCGGTGCCGCCCCAGCATTTT. It codes for CASSPTPVPPQHF.